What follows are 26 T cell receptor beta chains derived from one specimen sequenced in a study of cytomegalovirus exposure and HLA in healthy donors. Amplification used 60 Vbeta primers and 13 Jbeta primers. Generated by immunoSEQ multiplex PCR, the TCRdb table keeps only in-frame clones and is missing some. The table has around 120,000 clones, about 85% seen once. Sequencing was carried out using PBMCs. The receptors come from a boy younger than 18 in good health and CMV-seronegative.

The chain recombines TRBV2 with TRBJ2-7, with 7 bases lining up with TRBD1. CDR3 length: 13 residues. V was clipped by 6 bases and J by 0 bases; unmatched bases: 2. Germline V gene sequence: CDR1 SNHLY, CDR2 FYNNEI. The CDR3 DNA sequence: TGTGCCAGCAGAAGGGACAGCTCCTACGAGCAGTACTTC. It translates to CASRRDSSYEQYF.

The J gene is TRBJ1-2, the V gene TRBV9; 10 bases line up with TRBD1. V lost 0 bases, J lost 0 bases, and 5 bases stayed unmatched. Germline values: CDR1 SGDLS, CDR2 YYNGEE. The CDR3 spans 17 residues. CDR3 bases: TGTGCCAGCAGCGTAGGAGGGACAGGGGTGGCTAACTATGGCTACACCTTC. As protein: CASSVGGTGVANYGYTF.

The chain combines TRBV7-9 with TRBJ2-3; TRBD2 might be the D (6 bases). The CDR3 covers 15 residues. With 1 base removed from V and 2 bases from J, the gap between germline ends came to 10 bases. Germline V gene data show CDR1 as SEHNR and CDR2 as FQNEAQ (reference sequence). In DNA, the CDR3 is TGTGCCAGCAGCTTAGGGGCTAGCGACACAGATACGCAGTATTTT. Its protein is CASSLGASDTDTQYF. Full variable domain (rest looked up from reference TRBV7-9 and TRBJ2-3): DTGVSQNPRHKITKRGQNVTFRCDPISEHNRLYWYRQTLGQGPEFLTYFQNEAQLEKSRLLSDRFSAERPKGSFSTLEIQRTEQGDSAMYLCASSLGASDTDTQYFGPGTRLTVL.

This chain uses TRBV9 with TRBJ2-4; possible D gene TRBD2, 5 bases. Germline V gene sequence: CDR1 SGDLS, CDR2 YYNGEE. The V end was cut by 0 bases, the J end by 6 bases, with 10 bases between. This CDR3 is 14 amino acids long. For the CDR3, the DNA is TGTGCCAGCAGCGTAGGGCAGGCGGGAAACATTCAGTACTTC. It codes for CASSVGQAGNIQYF. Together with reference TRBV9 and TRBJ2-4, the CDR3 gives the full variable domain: DSGVTQTPKHLITATGQRVTLRCSPRSGDLSVYWYQQSLDQGLQFLIQYYNGEERAKGNILERFSAQQFPDLHSELNLSSLELGDSALYFCASSVGQAGNIQYFGAGTRLSVL.

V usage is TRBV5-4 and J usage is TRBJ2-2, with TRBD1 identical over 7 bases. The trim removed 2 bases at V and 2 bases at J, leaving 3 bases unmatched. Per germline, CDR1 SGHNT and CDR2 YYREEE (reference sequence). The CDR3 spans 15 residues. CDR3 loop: CASSFGTANTGELFF. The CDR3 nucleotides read TGTGCCAGCAGCTTTGGGACAGCTAACACCGGGGAGCTGTTTTTT.

The CDR3, as DNA: TGTGCCAGCCGAATTGGGTCGGGAAGCAATCAGCCCCAGCATTTT. Translating gives CASRIGSGSNQPQHF. This sequence joins TRBV2 and TRBJ1-5; D is uncertain. The CDR3 is made up of 15 amino acids. Per germline, CDR1 SNHLY and CDR2 FYNNEI. V lost 8 bases and J lost 1, with 15 bases in between.

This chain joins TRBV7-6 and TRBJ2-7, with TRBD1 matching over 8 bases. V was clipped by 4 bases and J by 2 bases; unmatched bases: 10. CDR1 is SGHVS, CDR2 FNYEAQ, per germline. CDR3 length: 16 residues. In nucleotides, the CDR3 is TGTGCCAGCAGCTCAGACAGGGCAGGGGGCACCTACGAGCAGTACTTC. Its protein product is CASSSDRAGGTYEQYF.

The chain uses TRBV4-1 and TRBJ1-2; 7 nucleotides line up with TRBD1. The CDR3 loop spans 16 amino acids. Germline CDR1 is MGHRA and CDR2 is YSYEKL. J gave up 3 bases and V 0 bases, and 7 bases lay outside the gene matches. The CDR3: CASSQDSSGGDYGYTF. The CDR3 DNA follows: TGCGCCAGCAGCCAAGATAGCTCAGGGGGAGACTATGGCTACACCTTC.

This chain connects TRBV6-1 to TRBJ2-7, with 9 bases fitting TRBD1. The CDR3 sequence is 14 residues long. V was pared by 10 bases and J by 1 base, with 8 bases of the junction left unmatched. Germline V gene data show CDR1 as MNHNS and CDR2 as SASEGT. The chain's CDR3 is CAIFRDRESYEQYF. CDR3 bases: TGTGCCATCTTCCGGGACAGGGAGTCCTACGAGCAGTACTTC.

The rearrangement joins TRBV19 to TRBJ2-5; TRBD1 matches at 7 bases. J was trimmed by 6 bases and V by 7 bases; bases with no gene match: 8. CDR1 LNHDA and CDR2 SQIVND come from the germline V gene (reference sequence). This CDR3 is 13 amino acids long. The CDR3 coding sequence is TGTGCCAGTACCTCACAGGGGTTGAAGACCCAGTACTTC. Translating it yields CASTSQGLKTQYF.

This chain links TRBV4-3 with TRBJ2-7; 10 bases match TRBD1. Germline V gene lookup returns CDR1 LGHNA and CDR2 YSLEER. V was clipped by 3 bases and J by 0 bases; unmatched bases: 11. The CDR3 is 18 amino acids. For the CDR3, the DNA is TGCGCCAGCAGCCAGTACTCAGATCGGACAGGGGGCTCCTACGAGCAGTACTTC. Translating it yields CASSQYSDRTGGSYEQYF.

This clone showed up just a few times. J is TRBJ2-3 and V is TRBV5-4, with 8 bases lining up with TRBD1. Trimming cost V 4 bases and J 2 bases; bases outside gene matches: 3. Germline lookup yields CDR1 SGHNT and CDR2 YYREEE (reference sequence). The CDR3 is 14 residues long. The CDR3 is CASSVGQATDTQYF. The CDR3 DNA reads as TGTGCCAGCAGCGTGGGACAGGCCACAGATACGCAGTATTTT.

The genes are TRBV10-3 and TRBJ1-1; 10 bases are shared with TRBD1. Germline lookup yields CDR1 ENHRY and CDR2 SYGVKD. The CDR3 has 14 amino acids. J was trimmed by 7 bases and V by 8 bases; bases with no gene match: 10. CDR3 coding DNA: TGTGCCATCCACCGGGACAGGGGTCTTAATGAAGCTTTCTTT. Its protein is CAIHRDRGLNEAFF.

The CDR3: CASSQWRAGTSYNEQFF. In DNA, the CDR3 is TGCGCCAGCAGCCAGTGGCGCGCGGGTACATCCTACAATGAGCAGTTCTTC. This chain connects TRBV4-3 to TRBJ2-1; D may be TRBD2 (5 bases). The V gene lost 3 bases and the J gene lost 1 base, with 16 bases spanning the gap. The CDR3 contains 17 residues. Germline V gene sequence: CDR1 LGHNA, CDR2 YSLEER.

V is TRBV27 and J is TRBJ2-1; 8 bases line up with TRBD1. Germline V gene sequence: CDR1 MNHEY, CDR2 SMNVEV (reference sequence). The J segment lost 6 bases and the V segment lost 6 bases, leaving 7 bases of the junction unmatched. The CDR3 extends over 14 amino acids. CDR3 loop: CASRGRTGFNEQFF. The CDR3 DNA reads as TGTGCCAGCAGGGGAAGGACAGGGTTCAATGAGCAGTTCTTC.

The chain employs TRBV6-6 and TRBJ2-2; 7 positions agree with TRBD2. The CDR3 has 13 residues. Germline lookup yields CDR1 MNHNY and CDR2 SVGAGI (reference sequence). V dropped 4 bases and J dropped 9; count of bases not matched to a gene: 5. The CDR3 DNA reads TGTGCCAGCAGTTTCCAGCGGGAACGGGAGCTGTTTTTT. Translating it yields CASSFQRERELFF.

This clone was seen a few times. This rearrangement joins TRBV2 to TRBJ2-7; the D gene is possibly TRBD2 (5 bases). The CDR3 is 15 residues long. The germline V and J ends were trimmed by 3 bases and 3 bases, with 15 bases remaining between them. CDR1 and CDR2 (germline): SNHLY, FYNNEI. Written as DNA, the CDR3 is TGTGCCAGCAGTGAGTATGGGAGTAAGGGCTACGAGCAGTACTTC. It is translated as CASSEYGSKGYEQYF.

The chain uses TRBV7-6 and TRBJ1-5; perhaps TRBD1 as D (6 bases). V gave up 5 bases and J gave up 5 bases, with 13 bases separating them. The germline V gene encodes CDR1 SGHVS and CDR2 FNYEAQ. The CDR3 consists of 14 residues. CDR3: CASSPGQRDQPQHF. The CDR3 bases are TGTGCCAGCAGCCCTGGACAGAGGGATCAGCCCCAGCATTTT.

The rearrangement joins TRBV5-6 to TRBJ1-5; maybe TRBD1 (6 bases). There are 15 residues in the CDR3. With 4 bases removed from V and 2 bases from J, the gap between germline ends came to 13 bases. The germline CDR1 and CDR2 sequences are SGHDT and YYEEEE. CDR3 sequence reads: CASSRQARGNQPQHF. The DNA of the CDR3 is TGTGCCAGCAGCCGACAGGCTAGGGGCAATCAGCCCCAGCATTTT.

The CDR3 sequence: CAWSVPSYEQYF. The DNA for the CDR3 is TGTGCCTGGAGTGTCCCCAGCTACGAGCAGTACTTC. The genes are TRBV30 and TRBJ2-7, with no clear D. CDR3 length: 12 residues. Germline CDR1 and CDR2: GTSNPN and SVGIG (reference sequence). Trimming took off 0 bases at V and 3 bases at J, with 6 bases between the two ends.

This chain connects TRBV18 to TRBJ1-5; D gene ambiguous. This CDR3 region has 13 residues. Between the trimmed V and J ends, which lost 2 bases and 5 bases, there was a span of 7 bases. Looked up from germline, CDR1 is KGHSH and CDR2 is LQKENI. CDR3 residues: CASSPLPDQPQHF. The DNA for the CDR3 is TGTGCCAGCTCACCATTGCCGGATCAGCCCCAGCATTTT.

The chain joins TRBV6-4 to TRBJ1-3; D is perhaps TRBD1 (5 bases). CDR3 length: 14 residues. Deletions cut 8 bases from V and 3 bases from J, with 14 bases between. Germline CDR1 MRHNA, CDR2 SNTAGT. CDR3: CASLGDLFGNTIYF. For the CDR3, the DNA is TGTGCCAGCCTAGGGGACTTATTTGGAAACACCATATATTTT.

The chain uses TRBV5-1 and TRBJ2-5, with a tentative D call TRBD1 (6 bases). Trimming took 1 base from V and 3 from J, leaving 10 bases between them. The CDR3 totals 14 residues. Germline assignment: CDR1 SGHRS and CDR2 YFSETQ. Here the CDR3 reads CASSLLQGKETQYF. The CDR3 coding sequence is TGCGCCAGCAGCTTGCTGCAGGGGAAAGAGACCCAGTACTTC.

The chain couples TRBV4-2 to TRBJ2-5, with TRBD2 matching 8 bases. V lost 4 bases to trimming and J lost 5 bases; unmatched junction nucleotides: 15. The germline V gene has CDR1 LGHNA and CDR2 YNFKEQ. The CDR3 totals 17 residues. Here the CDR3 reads CASSLSRSGNQLETQYF. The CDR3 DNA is TGTGCCAGCAGCCTTTCCCGTAGCGGGAACCAACTGGAGACCCAGTACTTC.

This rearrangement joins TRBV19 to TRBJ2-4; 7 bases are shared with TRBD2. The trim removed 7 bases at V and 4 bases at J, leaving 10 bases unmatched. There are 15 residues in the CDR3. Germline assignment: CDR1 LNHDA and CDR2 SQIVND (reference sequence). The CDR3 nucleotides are TGTGCCAGTAACCCGGGGCAGGGAGGGAAAAACATTCAGTACTTC. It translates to CASNPGQGGKNIQYF.

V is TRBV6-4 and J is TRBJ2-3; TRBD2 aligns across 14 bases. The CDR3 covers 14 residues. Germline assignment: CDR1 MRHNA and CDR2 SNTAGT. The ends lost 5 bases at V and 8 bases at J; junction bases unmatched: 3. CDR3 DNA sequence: TGTGCCAGCAGTCCCGGGACTAGCGGGGGTACGCAGTATTTT. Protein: CASSPGTSGGTQYF.